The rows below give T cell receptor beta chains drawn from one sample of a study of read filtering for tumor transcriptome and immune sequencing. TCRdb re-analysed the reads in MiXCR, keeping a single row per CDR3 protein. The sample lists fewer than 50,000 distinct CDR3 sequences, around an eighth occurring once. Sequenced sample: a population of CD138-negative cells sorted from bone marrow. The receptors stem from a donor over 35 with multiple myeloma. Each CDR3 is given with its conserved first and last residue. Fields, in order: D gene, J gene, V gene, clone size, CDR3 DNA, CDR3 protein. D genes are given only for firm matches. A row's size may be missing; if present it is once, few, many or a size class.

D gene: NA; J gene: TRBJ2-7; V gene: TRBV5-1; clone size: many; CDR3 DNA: TGCGCCACCAGTTCACGGGACGCTAGCGTGCAGTACTTC; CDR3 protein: CATSSRDASVQYF
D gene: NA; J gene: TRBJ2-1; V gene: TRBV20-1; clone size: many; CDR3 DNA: TGCAGTGCTAGAGATCCCTTGTTACGTGGGGACTACAATGAGCAGTTCTTC; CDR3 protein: CSARDPLLRGDYNEQFF
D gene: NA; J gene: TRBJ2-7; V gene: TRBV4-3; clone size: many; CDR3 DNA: TGCGCCAGCAGCCATGGGACGGGAGATTCCTACGAGCAGTACTTC; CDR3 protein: CASSHGTGDSYEQYF
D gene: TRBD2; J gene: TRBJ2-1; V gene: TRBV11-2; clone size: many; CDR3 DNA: TGTGCCAGCAGCTCCCCCGGGGGGGCGCACTCCGGCAATGAGCAGTTCTTC; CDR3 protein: CASSSPGGAHSGNEQFF
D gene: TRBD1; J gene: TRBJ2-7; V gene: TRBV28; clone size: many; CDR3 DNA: TGTGCCAGCAGTTCTCCGCGACTAACTAACGCCGGACAGGCGGAATCCTACGAGCAGTACTTC; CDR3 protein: CASSSPRLTNAGQAESYEQYF
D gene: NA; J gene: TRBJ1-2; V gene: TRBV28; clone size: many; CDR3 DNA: TGTGCCAGCAGTCGACAGGTTTCTTATGGCTACACCTTC; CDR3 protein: CASSRQVSYGYTF
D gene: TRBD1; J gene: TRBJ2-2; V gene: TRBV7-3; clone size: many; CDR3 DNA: TGTGCCAGCAGCGCCGACAGGGGACCCGGGGAGCTGTTTTTT; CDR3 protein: CASSADRGPGELFF
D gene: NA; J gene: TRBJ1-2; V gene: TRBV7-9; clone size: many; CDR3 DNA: TGTGCCAGCAGCGGGGTGATCTATGGCTACACCTTC; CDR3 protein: CASSGVIYGYTF
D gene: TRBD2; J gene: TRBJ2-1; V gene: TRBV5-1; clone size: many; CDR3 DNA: TGCGCCAGCAGCTTGCTAGCGGGAGCACGCAATGAGCAGTTCTTC; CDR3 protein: CASSLLAGARNEQFF
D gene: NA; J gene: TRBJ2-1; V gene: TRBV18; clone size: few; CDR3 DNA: TGTGCCAGCTCACCCCAGCGGGACAACTACAATGAGCAGTTCTTC; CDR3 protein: CASSPQRDNYNEQFF
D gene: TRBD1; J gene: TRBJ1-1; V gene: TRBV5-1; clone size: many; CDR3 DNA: TGCGCCAGCAGCGGACAGGGGGCTAACACTGAAGCTTTCTTT; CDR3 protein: CASSGQGANTEAFF
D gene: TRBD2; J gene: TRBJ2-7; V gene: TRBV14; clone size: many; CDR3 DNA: TGTGCCAGCAGCCCGACTAGCGGGAGGGCAAGCGAGCAGTACTTC; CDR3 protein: CASSPTSGRASEQYF
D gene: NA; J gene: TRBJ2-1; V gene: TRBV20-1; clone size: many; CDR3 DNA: TGCAGTGCCCCCGAAAGGGTTTACAATGAGCAGTTCTTC; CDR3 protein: CSAPERVYNEQFF
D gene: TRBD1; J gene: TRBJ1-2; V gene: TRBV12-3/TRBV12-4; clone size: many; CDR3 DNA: TGTGCCAGCAGTTTACCCAAGACAGGGCCTTATGGCTACACCTTC; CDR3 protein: CASSLPKTGPYGYTF
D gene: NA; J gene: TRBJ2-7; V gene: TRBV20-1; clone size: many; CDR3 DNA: TGCAGTGCTAGTGTGCGTTGGAGCTCCTACGAGCAGTACTTC; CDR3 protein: CSASVRWSSYEQYF
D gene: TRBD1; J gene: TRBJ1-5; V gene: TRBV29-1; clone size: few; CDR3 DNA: TGCAGCGTTGACTTCCTGACAGGGGCGAAACCTTCCAATCAGCCCCAGCATTTT; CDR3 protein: CSVDFLTGAKPSNQPQHF
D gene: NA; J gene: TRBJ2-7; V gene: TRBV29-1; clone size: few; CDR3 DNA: TGCAGCTTTAGCGCAGACTCCTACGAGCAGTACTTC; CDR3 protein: CSFSADSYEQYF
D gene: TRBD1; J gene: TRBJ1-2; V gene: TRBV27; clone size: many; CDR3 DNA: TGTGCCAGCAGTTTCTACCGGGACAGCACCTTTGAAACCTTC; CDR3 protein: CASSFYRDSTFETF
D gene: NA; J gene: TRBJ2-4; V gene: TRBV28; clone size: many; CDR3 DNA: TGTGCCAGCAGCCGCAGAGGTACAGGGAGTGGCGGAGCCAAAAACATTCAGTACTTC; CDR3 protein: CASSRRGTGSGGAKNIQYF
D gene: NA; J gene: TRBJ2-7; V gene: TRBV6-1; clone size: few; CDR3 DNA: TGTGCCAGCAGTGACCAGGCCAACTACGAGCAGTACTTC; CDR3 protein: CASSDQANYEQYF
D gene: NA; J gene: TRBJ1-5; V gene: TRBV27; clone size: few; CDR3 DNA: TGTGCTAGCAGTTTTGGGGGGGGCAAGCAGCCCCAGCATTTT; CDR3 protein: CASSFGGGKQPQHF
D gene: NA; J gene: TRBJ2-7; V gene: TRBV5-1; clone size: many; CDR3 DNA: TGCGCCAGCAGCCCGCACACCAACTCCTACGAGCAGTACTTC; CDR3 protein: CASSPHTNSYEQYF
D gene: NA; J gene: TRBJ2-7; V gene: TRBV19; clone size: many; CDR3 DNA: TGTGCCAGTAGTCATACCCGGACTCCTCCTTCCTCCTACGAGCAGTACTTC; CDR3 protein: CASSHTRTPPSSYEQYF
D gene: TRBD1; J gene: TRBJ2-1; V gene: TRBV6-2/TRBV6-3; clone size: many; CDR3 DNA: TGTGCCAGCAGCCTAAGGAGGATAAAAGCCTCCACAGGGGTAGGATACAATGAGCAGTTCTTC; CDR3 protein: CASSLRRIKASTGVGYNEQFF
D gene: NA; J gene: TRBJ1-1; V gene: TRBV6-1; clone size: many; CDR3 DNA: TGTGCCAGCAGTGAAGGAACTTCGCTGGGGACTGAAGCTTTCTTT; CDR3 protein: CASSEGTSLGTEAFF
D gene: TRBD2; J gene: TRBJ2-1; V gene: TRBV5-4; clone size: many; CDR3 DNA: TGTGCCAGCAGCTTGGGTCTAGCGGGCTCCTACAATGAGCAGTTCTTC; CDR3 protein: CASSLGLAGSYNEQFF
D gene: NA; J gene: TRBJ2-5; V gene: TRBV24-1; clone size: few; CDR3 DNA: TGTGCCACCAGTGCCGGAGGAGAGACCCAGTACTTC; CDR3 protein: CATSAGGETQYF
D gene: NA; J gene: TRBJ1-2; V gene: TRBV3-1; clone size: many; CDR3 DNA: TGTGCCAGCAGCCAGGGCGGCTATGGCTACACCTTC; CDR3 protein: CASSQGGYGYTF
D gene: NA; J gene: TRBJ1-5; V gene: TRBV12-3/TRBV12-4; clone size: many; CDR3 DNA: TGTGCCAGCAGTCTCGGGAGGGGGGCGCTTGGTCAGCCCCAGCATTTT; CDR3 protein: CASSLGRGALGQPQHF
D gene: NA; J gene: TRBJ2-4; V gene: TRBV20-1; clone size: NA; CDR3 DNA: TGCAGTGCCGACGCAGGGACTTCAGCCAGAAACATTCAGTACTTC; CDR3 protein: CSADAGTSARNIQYF
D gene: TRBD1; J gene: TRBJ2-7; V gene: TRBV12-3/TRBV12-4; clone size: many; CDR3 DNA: TGTGCCAGCACCTTAGGGACAGGGGACAGAGAGCAGTACTTC; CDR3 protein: CASTLGTGDREQYF
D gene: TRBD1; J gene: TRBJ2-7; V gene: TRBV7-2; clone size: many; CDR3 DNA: TGTGCCAGCAGCTTGGGACAGGGGAGGGGCTACGAGCAGTACTTC; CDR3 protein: CASSLGQGRGYEQYF
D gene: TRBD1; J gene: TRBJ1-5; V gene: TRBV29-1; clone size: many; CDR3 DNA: TGCAGCGTGAGGGGGCAGGATAATCAGCCCCAGCATTTT; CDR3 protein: CSVRGQDNQPQHF
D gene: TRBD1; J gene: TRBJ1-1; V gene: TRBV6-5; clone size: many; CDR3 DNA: TGTGCCAGCAGTCGACAGGGGGAAACTGAAGCTTTCTTT; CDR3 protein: CASSRQGETEAFF
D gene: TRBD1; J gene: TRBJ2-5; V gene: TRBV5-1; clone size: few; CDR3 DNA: TGCGCCAGCAGCTTGGATCCGGGACAGGGGCAAAGACAGTACTTC; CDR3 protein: CASSLDPGQGQRQYF
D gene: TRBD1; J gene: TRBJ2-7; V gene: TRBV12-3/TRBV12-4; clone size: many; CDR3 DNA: TGTGCCAGCAGTTCAGACAGGGGGAACTACGAGCAGTACTTC; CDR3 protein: CASSSDRGNYEQYF
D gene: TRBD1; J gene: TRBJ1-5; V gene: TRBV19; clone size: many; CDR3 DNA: TGTGCCAGTAGTATTTTCCCTCCCCAAACAGGGGGAGATCAGCCCCAGCATTTT; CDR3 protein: CASSIFPPQTGGDQPQHF
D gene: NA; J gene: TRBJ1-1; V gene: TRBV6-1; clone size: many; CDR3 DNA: TGTGCCAGCAGTGAAGCGGCAGAGACCACTGAAGCTTTCTTT; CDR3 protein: CASSEAAETTEAFF
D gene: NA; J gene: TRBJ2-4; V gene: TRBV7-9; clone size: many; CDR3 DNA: TGTGCCAGCAGCTTGAGCCCGGACATTCAGTACTTC; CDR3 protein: CASSLSPDIQYF
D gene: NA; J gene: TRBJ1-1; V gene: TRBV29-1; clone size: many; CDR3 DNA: TGCAGCGTTGAAGACACAGTGAAAGCTTTCTTT; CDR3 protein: CSVEDTVKAFF
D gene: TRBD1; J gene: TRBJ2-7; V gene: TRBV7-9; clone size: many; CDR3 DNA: TGTGCCAGCAGCTTCCCCGGGACAGGGGATCACGAGCAGTACTTC; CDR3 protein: CASSFPGTGDHEQYF